The clone carrying this T cell receptor (beta chain) has a count of ten or more. This sample stems from a study of T-cell reconstitution after alpha-beta-depleted transplantation in children. In germline, CDR1 is SGHTA, CDR2 FQGNSA. With 2 bases removed from V and 3 bases from J, the gap between germline ends came to 18 bases. The CDR3 spans 17 residues. Preparation of the TCRbeta library was carried out with unique molecular identifiers. TCRdb re-called the PCR reads with MiXCR, one entry per CDR3 protein. The table shows just over 350,000 distinct CDR3 sequences, with 13% occurring only once. The rearrangement joins TRBV7-2 to TRBJ2-3; D might be TRBD2 (7 bases). The sample here was PBMCs, taken from the stem cell graft. This receptor was obtained from a human donor who donated a stem cell graft to a child with Fanconi anemia. The CDR3 loop is CASSLLSRGGRTDTQYF. In DNA form, the CDR3 reads TGTGCCAGCAGCTTACTATCCCGCGGGGGCAGGACAGATACGCAGTATTTT.